This TCR beta chain was captured in a study of blood T cell repertoires in COVID-19. On the study more broadly: Samples came from the United States, Italy and Spain, spanning acute and convalescent COVID-19. In each case, the material was cDNA or gDNA derived from T cells, B-cell-depleted T cells, or PBMCs.

The authors' processing: From reference gene primer amplification, estimates of nucleated cell counts were derived. Measured with immunoSEQ multiplex PCR; TCRdb has only the in-frame clones, and not every one. That table supplies the V and J calls and clone size; D and trimming were determined from the DNA. Of approximately 160,000 clones in the sample, roughly nine tenths were seen once. This receptor was obtained from a woman between 65 and 79 years old with acute or convalescent COVID-19. The sample was peripheral blood.

The CDR3 here is CASSASGGMNTEAFF. CDR3 nucleotide sequence: TGCGCCAGCAGCGCCAGCGGGGGAATGAACACTGAAGCTTTCTTT. The V and J genes are TRBV4-1 and TRBJ1-1; D is perhaps TRBD1 (5 bases). V shed 5 bases and J shed 0 bases, with 13 bases lying between them. This CDR3 region has 15 residues. CDR1 MGHRA and CDR2 YSYEKL come from the germline V gene.